Below, 30 T cell receptor beta chains from the same sample are listed, as sequenced in a study of shared clonotypes between healthy human individuals. Produced via immunoSEQ multiplex PCR; TCRdb's table is partial and in-frame only. The sample yields about 470,000 clones, around 79% seen once. Sequencing used PBMCs. The origin of the receptors is a middle-aged woman in good health. Some clones in this sample may be carry-over from other donors' samples.

The chain couples TRBV7-8 to TRBJ1-1; the D gene is possibly TRBD1 (6 bases). The CDR3 extends over 14 amino acids. Trimming shortened V by 5 bases and J by 6 bases, and 16 bases separated the two germline ends. Per the germline V gene, CDR1 is SGHVS and CDR2 is FQNEAQ. The CDR3 sequence is CASSHEGGPPEAFF. CDR3 nucleotide sequence: TGTGCCAGCAGCCACGAGGGGGGTCCCCCTGAAGCTTTCTTT.

This chain joins TRBV10-2 and TRBJ2-1, with D perhaps matching TRBD1 (6 bases). V gave up 6 bases and J gave up 5 bases, with 35 bases separating them. CDR1 is WSHSY, CDR2 SAAADI, per germline. This CDR3 has 21 residues. DNA of the CDR3: TGCGCCAGCAGGATGAACTACAGGGAAATTGGGGATATATGGGTCCACAATGAGCAGTTCTTC. Translated: CASRMNYREIGDIWVHNEQFF.

V is TRBV5-6 and J is TRBJ2-3; D remains unclear. CDR3 length equals 16 residues. V was pared by 4 bases and J by 0 bases, with 15 bases between. The germline CDR1 and CDR2 sequences are SGHDT and YYEEEE. CDR3 residues: CASSPAGRRSTDTQYF. The CDR3 DNA is TGTGCCAGCAGCCCGGCCGGACGGCGTAGCACAGATACGCAGTATTTT.

As to this clone: This same CDR3 is encoded by further DNA sequences in the sample. The J gene is TRBJ1-6, the V gene TRBV30, with a tentative D call TRBD1 (5 bases). The CDR3 runs to 13 residues. Per germline, CDR1 GTSNPN and CDR2 SVGIG (reference sequence). V lost 7 bases and J 2 bases, leaving 9 bases between the germline ends. In nucleotides, the CDR3 is TGTGCCTCAAGACAGACCTATAATTCACCCCTCCACTTT. It is translated as CASRQTYNSPLHF.

This clone was recorded many times. CDR3 coding DNA: TGTGCCAGCAGCATCTTGACTAGTTCCGGGGAGCTGTTTTTT. Protein: CASSILTSSGELFF. The rearrangement links TRBV7-6 to TRBJ2-2, with TRBD2 as a possible D gene (6 bases). Germline CDR1 SGHVS, CDR2 FNYEAQ. This CDR3 contains 14 residues. The ends were cut back, 5 bases at V and 6 bases at J, with 13 bases in the middle.

This clone was recorded only once. The chain combines TRBV23-1 with TRBJ2-7; 9 bases line up with TRBD1. TRBV23-1 is given ORF status, its function remaining uncertain. This CDR3 comprises 13 residues. The V and J ends lost 7 bases and 2 bases, in that order; junction bases with no gene match: 3. CDR3: CASNRGPTYEQYF. The CDR3 nucleotides read TGCGCCAGCAACAGGGGGCCGACCTACGAGCAGTACTTC.

The V call is TRBV6-1, the J call TRBJ2-7; weak D call: TRBD1 (6 bases). Trimming stripped 1 base from V and 6 bases from J, with 19 bases between. The germline CDR1 and CDR2 sequences are MNHNS and SASEGT. The CDR3 runs 16 residues. The CDR3 is CASSEDNRAKFFEQYF. CDR3 bases: TGTGCCAGCAGTGAAGATAACAGGGCGAAATTCTTCGAGCAGTACTTC.

V and J are TRBV2 and TRBJ2-5, with 8 bases matching TRBD1. The germline V gene encodes CDR1 SNHLY and CDR2 FYNNEI. The trim removed 5 bases at V and 2 bases at J, leaving 7 bases unmatched. The CDR3 contains 15 residues. The CDR3 is CASSLNRGRQETQYF. The CDR3 nucleotides are TGTGCCAGCAGTCTAAACAGGGGGAGACAAGAGACCCAGTACTTC.

As concerns this clone: A junction end diverges from the germline sequence, so it may reflect a read error. The rearrangement links TRBV7-7 to TRBJ2-7; D uncertain. From germline, CDR1 is SSHAT and CDR2 FNYEAQ (reference sequence). The CDR3 covers 14 residues. The CDR3 DNA is TGTGCTAGCAGCCCCAGCCCCGGTCCCTACGAGCAGTACTTC. Encoded protein: CASSPSPGPYEQYF.

The chain carries TRBV28 and TRBJ1-1; TRBD1 might be the D (6 bases). CDR3 size: 16 residues. CDR1 and CDR2 (germline): MDHEN, SYDVKM. V was trimmed by 3 bases and J by 1 base, leaving 15 bases between them. In DNA form, the CDR3 reads TGTGCCAGCAGTTTGCGAGGACAGATTTCGAACACTGAAGCTTTCTTT. Translating gives CASSLRGQISNTEAFF.

This clone was observed a handful of times. The chain carries TRBV7-2 and TRBJ1-5, with no clear D. Deletions cut 3 bases from V and 6 bases from J, with 9 bases between. This CDR3 has 13 amino acids. The V gene's germline CDR1 is SGHTA and CDR2 FQGNSA. The CDR3 bases are TGTGCCAGCAGCTTCGTCTCTGGTCAGCCCCAGCATTTT. This codes for CASSFVSGQPQHF.

The rearrangement links TRBV10-2 to TRBJ1-5; 10 nucleotides line up with TRBD1. Germline lookup yields CDR1 WSHSY and CDR2 SAAADI. The CDR3 covers 15 residues. V dropped 8 bases and J dropped 5; count of bases not matched to a gene: 9. CDR3 in DNA: TGCGCCAGCGACCCCGGGACAGGGGTCCATCAGCCCCAGCATTTT. Translating it yields CASDPGTGVHQPQHF.

This chain connects TRBV5-1 to TRBJ2-5; D possibly matches TRBD1 or TRBD2 (6 bases each). The J call may not be correct, given that the DNA end is closer to TRBJ2-7. The germline V gene has CDR1 SGHRS and CDR2 YFSETQ. The CDR3 covers 15 residues. The CDR3 coding sequence is TGCGCCAGCAGCTTGGAGGGGGGCAACTCCTACGAGCAGTACTTC. Translated: CASSLEGGNSYEQYF.

This chain uses TRBV7-2 with TRBJ2-4, with D tentatively TRBD1 (6 bases). CDR3 size: 16 residues. Trimming removed 2 bases at V and 3 bases at J, with 14 bases between. Germline lookup yields CDR1 SGHTA and CDR2 FQGNSA. The CDR3 DNA reads as TGTGCCAGCAGCTTACCCCGGACAGTTCTCAAAAACATTCAGTACTTC. It specifies CASSLPRTVLKNIQYF.

The gene calls are TRBV7-9 and TRBJ2-7, with D possibly being TRBD1 (5 bases). V was shortened by 5 bases and J by 3 bases, with 20 bases between the two germline ends. Germline lookup yields CDR1 SEHNR and CDR2 FQNEAQ (reference sequence). The CDR3 has 16 amino acids. The CDR3 nucleotides are TGTGCCAGCAGCCCCTATCGCGACAGTACAAGCTACGAGCAGTACTTC. The encoded protein is CASSPYRDSTSYEQYF. The full variable domain, completed using reference TRBV7-9 and TRBJ2-7, is DTGVSQNPRHKITKRGQNVTFRCDPISEHNRLYWYRQTLGQGPEFLTYFQNEAQLEKSRLLSDRFSAERPKGSFSTLEIQRTEQGDSAMYLCASSPYRDSTSYEQYFGPGTRLTVT.

The chain joins TRBV5-6 to TRBJ1-5; D is ambiguous. The CDR3 spans 15 residues. The V and J ends lost 0 bases and 7 bases respectively, with 14 bases between them. CDR1 and CDR2 (germline): SGHDT, YYEEEE. In DNA form, the CDR3 reads TGTGCCAGCAGCTTGGTGAGGCAGCCGGCCCAGCCCCAGCATTTT. It codes for CASSLVRQPAQPQHF.

This chain uses TRBV13 with TRBJ2-5; perhaps TRBD2 as D (5 bases). The CDR3 consists of 14 residues. Germline loops: CDR1 PRHDT, CDR2 FYEKMQ (reference sequence). The V end lost 4 bases, the J end lost 5 bases, and 14 bases lay between the germline ends. The CDR3 DNA reads TGTGCCAGCAGCTCCGGGAATCCTGGGGAGACCCAGTACTTC. The encoded protein is CASSSGNPGETQYF.

The J gene is TRBJ1-2, the V gene TRBV7-8; 7 nucleotides match TRBD1. Germline V CDR1 and CDR2: SGHVS, FQNEAQ. The CDR3 is 15 residues long. V shed 4 bases, J shed 5 bases, and the junction held 10 bases outside the gene matches. DNA of the CDR3: TGTGCCAGCAGCTCGGGACAACAGGGGCCGTATGGCTACACCTTC. Protein: CASSSGQQGPYGYTF.

The chain uses TRBV5-8 and TRBJ2-1, with D perhaps matching TRBD1 or TRBD2 (5 bases each). Germline V gene sequence: CDR1 SGHTS, CDR2 YDEGEE. The V and J ends lost 3 bases and 6 bases respectively, with 16 bases between them. The CDR3 consists of 15 residues. The CDR3 coding sequence is TGTGCCAGCAGCTACCGGGACCGCATGCCCAATGAGCAGTTCTTC. It specifies CASSYRDRMPNEQFF. Full variable domain (rest looked up from reference TRBV5-8 and TRBJ2-1): EAGVTQSPTHLIKTRGQQATLRCSPISGHTSVYWYQQALGLGLQFLLWYDEGEERNRGNFPPRFSGRQFPNYSSELNVNALELEDSALYLCASSYRDRMPNEQFFGPGTRLTVL.

The chain couples TRBV15 to TRBJ2-7, with D perhaps matching TRBD1 (5 bases). This CDR3 region has 12 residues. V lost 7 bases, J lost 5 bases, and 12 bases lay in between. Germline values: CDR1 LNHNV, CDR2 YYDKDF (reference sequence). The chain's CDR3 is CATTKSGNEQYF. Here the CDR3 DNA reads TGTGCCACCACCAAGTCAGGGAACGAGCAGTACTTC.

V is TRBV18 and J is TRBJ2-7; tentatively, D is TRBD1 (5 bases). This CDR3 has 16 residues. Germline loops: CDR1 KGHSH, CDR2 LQKENI. Trimming shortened V by 1 base and J by 2 bases, and 15 bases separated the two germline ends. The CDR3, as DNA: TGTGCCAGCTCACCACGTGAAGGGGTAGAGGCCTACGAGCAGTACTTC. The encoded protein is CASSPREGVEAYEQYF.

The V call is TRBV4-1, the J call TRBJ2-7; 10 positions match TRBD2. The CDR3 loop spans 16 amino acids. V trimming: 1 base; J trimming: 1 base; junction bases outside the gene matches: 4. From germline, CDR1 is MGHRA and CDR2 YSYEKL. The CDR3 DNA reads as TGCGCCAGCAGCCAAGGACTAGCGGGCAAGTCCTACGAGCAGTACTTC. Translation: CASSQGLAGKSYEQYF.

The V call is TRBV29-1, the J call TRBJ1-5; D not certain. V lost 5 bases and J lost 10, with 15 bases in between. The germline gives CDR1 SQVTM, CDR2 ANQGSEA. This CDR3 is 12 amino acids long. As DNA, the CDR3 is TGCAGCGTTAGAGAGGGTACACTCCCCCAGCATTTT. Translating gives CSVREGTLPQHF.

This clone was recorded a few times. The chain carries TRBV4-3 and TRBJ2-5; tentatively, D is TRBD1 (5 bases). The germline gives CDR1 LGHNA, CDR2 YSLEER. The ends were cut back, 0 bases at V and 1 base at J, with 12 bases in the middle. CDR3 length equals 16 residues. The chain's CDR3 is CASSQDFGRVQETQYF. As DNA, the CDR3 is TGCGCCAGCAGCCAAGATTTTGGCAGGGTCCAAGAGACCCAGTACTTC.

The V gene is TRBV5-1, the J gene TRBJ2-1; 9 bases match TRBD1. The trim removed 4 bases at V and 5 bases at J, leaving 7 bases unmatched. The CDR3 extends over 15 amino acids. The germline gives CDR1 SGHRS, CDR2 YFSETQ. This CDR3 is CASSSGTGNHNEQFF. Here the CDR3 DNA reads TGCGCCAGCAGCAGCGGGACAGGGAACCACAATGAGCAGTTCTTC. Filled out from reference TRBV5-1 and TRBJ2-1, the complete variable domain reads KAGVTQTPRYLIKTRGQQVTLSCSPISGHRSVSWYQQTPGQGLQFLFEYFSETQRNKGNFPGRFSGRQFSNSRSEMNVSTLELGDSALYLCASSSGTGNHNEQFFGPGTRLTVL.

This chain links TRBV4-1 with TRBJ1-4; D remains unclear. V lost 0 bases and J lost 6, with 14 bases in between. Germline V lookup: CDR1 MGHRA, CDR2 YSYEKL. The CDR3 has 16 residues. CDR3 in amino acids: CASSQENGLSDEKLFF. CDR3 coding DNA: TGCGCCAGCAGCCAAGAAAACGGCTTAAGTGATGAAAAACTGTTTTTT.

V and J are TRBV19 and TRBJ1-5; TRBD1 matches 7 bases. The CDR3 extends over 16 amino acids. With 3 bases clipped from V and 3 bases from J, the junction kept 8 bases outside the gene matches. The germline CDR1 and CDR2 sequences are LNHDA and SQIVND (reference sequence). CDR3 nucleotide sequence: TGTGCCAGTAGTATGACGACAGGGTCGGCCAATCAGCCCCAGCATTTT. Protein sequence: CASSMTTGSANQPQHF. The full variable domain, rest sourced from reference TRBV19 and TRBJ1-5, is DGGITQSPKYLFRKEGQNVTLSCEQNLNHDAMYWYRQDPGQGLRLIYYSQIVNDFQKGDIAEGYSVSREKKESFPLTVTSAQKNPTAFYLCASSMTTGSANQPQHFGDGTRLSIL.

The chain uses TRBV7-9 and TRBJ2-1, with TRBD2 matching 9 bases. The CDR3 extends over 16 amino acids. With 1 base clipped from V and 4 bases from J, the junction kept 5 bases outside the gene matches. Germline V lookup: CDR1 SEHNR, CDR2 FQNEAQ (reference sequence). CDR3 region: CASSLVLAGPYNEQFF. CDR3 in DNA: TGTGCCAGCAGCTTAGTTCTAGCGGGACCTTACAATGAGCAGTTCTTC.

The V and J genes are TRBV12-5 and TRBJ2-1, with TRBD2 identical over 8 bases. V dropped 5 bases and J dropped 0; count of bases not matched to a gene: 0. The germline V gene has CDR1 LGHNT and CDR2 FRNRAP. The CDR3 extends over 14 amino acids. The CDR3 DNA is TGTGCTAGTGGTAGCGGGAGCTCCTACAATGAGCAGTTCTTC. Amino acids: CASGSGSSYNEQFF.

The chain links TRBV5-4 to TRBJ2-3, with 10 bases fitting TRBD2. The trim removed 4 bases at V and 3 bases at J, leaving 5 bases unmatched. Per germline, CDR1 SGHNT and CDR2 YYREEE (reference sequence). The CDR3 totals 15 residues. CDR3 sequence reads: CASSLPSGSTDTQYF. The CDR3 nucleotides read TGTGCCAGCAGCCTGCCTAGCGGGAGTACAGATACGCAGTATTTT.